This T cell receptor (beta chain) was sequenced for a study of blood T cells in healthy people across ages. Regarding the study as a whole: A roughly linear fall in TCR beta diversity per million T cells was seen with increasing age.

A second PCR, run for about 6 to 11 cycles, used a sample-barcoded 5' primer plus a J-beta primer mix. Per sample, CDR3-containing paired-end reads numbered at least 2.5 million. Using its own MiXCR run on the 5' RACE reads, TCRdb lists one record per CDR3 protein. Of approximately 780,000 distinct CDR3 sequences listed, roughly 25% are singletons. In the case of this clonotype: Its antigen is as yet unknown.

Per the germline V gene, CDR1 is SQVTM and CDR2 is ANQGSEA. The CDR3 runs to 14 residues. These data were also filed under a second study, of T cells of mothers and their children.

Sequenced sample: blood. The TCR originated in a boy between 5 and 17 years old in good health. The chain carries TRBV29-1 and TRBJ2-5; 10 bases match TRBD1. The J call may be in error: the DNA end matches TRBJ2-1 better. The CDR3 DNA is TGCAGCGCCAAGACAGGGGGCGGAAACAATGAGCAGTTCTTC. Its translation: CSAKTGGGNNEQFF.